Listed here are 23 T cell receptor beta chains from one sample, sequenced in a study of T cell repertoires in cytomegalovirus infection. TCRdb ran MiXCR on the reads and lists one entry per CDR3 protein. Of around 710,000 distinct CDR3 sequences listed, under 35% are singletons. No antigen is known for these receptors. Sequencing was performed on cultured CD8+ T cells from PBMCs, taken from culture after CMV antigen stimulation. The receptors were gathered from a human donor in good health (CMV status not recorded). Some clones in this sample may be carry-over from other donors' samples.

The chain carries TRBV20-1 and TRBJ2-5, with a possible D match to TRBD2 (6 bases). Germline V gene sequence: CDR1 DFQATT, CDR2 SNEGSKA (reference sequence). The CDR3 loop spans 12 amino acids. Trimming pared 1 base from V and 3 bases from J, leaving 6 bases between. The CDR3 DNA sequence: TGCAGTGCTAGAGCGGGGGAAGAGACCCAGTACTTC. The encoded protein is CSARAGEETQYF.

The table lists this clonotype with a few counts. The chain employs TRBV24-1 and TRBJ2-1; tentative D call: TRBD1 (6 bases). Germline V gives CDR1 KGHDR, CDR2 SFDVKD. Between the trimmed V and J ends, which lost 8 bases and 3 bases, there was a span of 10 bases. This CDR3 has 13 amino acids. The DNA of the CDR3 is TGTGCCACCAACAGGGCATTCTACAATGAGCAGTTCTTC. This gives the protein CATNRAFYNEQFF.

J is TRBJ2-1 and V is TRBV25-1; D might be TRBD1 (5 bases). The CDR3 extends over 14 amino acids. Trimming left V 3 bases short and J 3 bases short, with 9 bases between. The V gene's germline CDR1 is MGHDK and CDR2 SYGVNS. The CDR3: CASSDSGHYNEQFF. The CDR3 bases are TGTGCCAGCAGTGACTCCGGACACTACAATGAGCAGTTCTTC. The full variable domain, its missing parts supplied by reference TRBV25-1 and TRBJ2-1, is EADIYQTPRYLVIGTGKKITLECSQTMGHDKMYWYQQDPGMELHLIHYSYGVNSTEKGDLSSESTVSRIRTEHFPLTLESARPSHTSQYLCASSDSGHYNEQFFGPGTRLTVL.

This chain joins TRBV7-9 and TRBJ1-2; D unresolved. Trimming removed 8 bases from V and 4 bases from J, with 23 bases in between. Germline CDR1 reads SEHNR; CDR2 reads FQNEAQ (reference sequence). This CDR3 comprises 16 residues. CDR3 residues: CASALISDGVGYGYTF. The CDR3 nucleotides are TGTGCCAGCGCCCTAATCTCCGACGGGGTGGGCTATGGCTACACCTTC.

This clonotype showed up many times. The chain recombines TRBV12-3 or TRBV12-4 with TRBJ1-6; 8 bases map to TRBD1. The junction had 4 bases not matched to a gene; V was cut back by 4 bases and J by 8 bases. The CDR3 is made up of 14 amino acids. CDR3 coding DNA: TGTGCCAGCAGTTCAGGGGGCGAATATTCACCCCTCCACTTT. Translated, it gives CASSSGGEYSPLHF.

V gene TRBV7-9 combines with J gene TRBJ2-1; D uncertain. The V gene lost 2 bases and the J gene lost 8 bases, with 10 bases spanning the gap. Germline V gene sequence: CDR1 SEHNR, CDR2 FQNEAQ (reference sequence). This CDR3 has 13 amino acids. CDR3 DNA: TGTGCCAGCAGCTTATCGAAGGACCATGAGCAGTTCTTC. Its protein is CASSLSKDHEQFF.

CDR3 sequence reads: CASSYSDRGLEAFF. The CDR3 region has the DNA TGTGCCAGCAGTTACTCGGACAGGGGGCTTGAAGCTTTCTTT. J is TRBJ1-1 and V is TRBV6-2 or TRBV6-3, with TRBD1 matching over 11 bases. J gave up 7 bases and V 0 bases, and 1 base lay outside the gene matches. CDR3 size: 14 residues. Germline values: CDR1 MNHEY, CDR2 SVGEGT.

Only one count was recorded for this clonotype. This sequence joins TRBV6-2 or TRBV6-3 and TRBJ2-3, with 16 nucleotides matching TRBD2. The V and J ends lost 5 bases and 4 bases, in that order; junction bases with no gene match: 12. The CDR3 covers 19 residues. CDR1 is MNHEY and CDR2 is SVGEGT in the germline V gene. The CDR3 DNA is TGTGCCAGCAGTCCCGGGACTAGCGGGGGGGCCAGGTGGGCAGATACGCAGTATTTT. It translates to CASSPGTSGGARWADTQYF.

In the case of this clonotype: A read error is possible here, since a much larger clone lies one base away. The J gene is TRBJ2-1, the V gene TRBV27; D unclear. V was trimmed by 2 bases and J by 3 bases, leaving 8 bases between them. The CDR3 contains 14 residues. Germline V gives CDR1 MNHEY, CDR2 SMNVEV (reference sequence). The CDR3 spells CASSLGEGYNEQFF. Written as DNA, the CDR3 is TGTGCCAGCAGTTTAGGGGAAGGCTACAATGAGCAGTTCTTC.

This clonotype turned up a few times. The chain employs TRBV2 and TRBJ2-1; D might be TRBD1 (6 bases). V was cut by 3 bases and J by 4 bases, with 13 bases left in between. This CDR3 region has 15 residues. Germline CDR1 is SNHLY and CDR2 is FYNNEI. As DNA, the CDR3 is TGTGCCAGCAGTGACACCGGGACACTATACAATGAGCAGTTCTTC. Translating it yields CASSDTGTLYNEQFF.

This clonotype was found a few times. This chain uses TRBV5-4 with TRBJ2-5, with 9 bases matching TRBD2. Unmatched junction bases numbered 8, after V lost 4 bases and J lost 1 base. CDR3 length: 16 residues. Germline V lookup: CDR1 SGHNT, CDR2 YYREEE (reference sequence). The CDR3 DNA reads TGTGCCAGCAGCACCCCTAGCGGGGATTCCCAAGAGACCCAGTACTTC. It is translated as CASSTPSGDSQETQYF.

This clonotype showed up many times. This chain uses TRBV12-3 or TRBV12-4 with TRBJ2-1; D not resolved. CDR3 length equals 14 residues. V lost 2 bases and J lost 3, with 8 bases in between. The CDR3, as DNA: TGTGCCAGCAGTTTAAGAAACGGCTACAATGAGCAGTTCTTC. This sequence encodes CASSLRNGYNEQFF.

This clonotype was detected only a few times. The chain is built from TRBV11-2 and TRBJ2-3; TRBD2 matches 11 bases. The V gene's germline CDR1 is SGHAT and CDR2 FQNNGV. Trimming removed 7 bases from V and 6 bases from J; junction bases left unmatched: 6. The CDR3 length is 14 residues. The CDR3 protein is CASTLAGGRDTQYF. Here the CDR3 DNA reads TGTGCCAGCACTCTAGCGGGGGGTCGTGATACGCAGTATTTT.

This rearrangement joins TRBV7-6 to TRBJ2-3; 8 positions agree with TRBD2. The V gene end was trimmed by 0 bases and the J gene end by 2 bases; junction bases not matched to a gene: 7. The CDR3 loop spans 17 amino acids. The V gene's germline CDR1 is SGHVS and CDR2 FNYEAQ. As DNA, the CDR3 is TGTGCCAGCAGCTTAGCGTCTTCCGGGGGGGACACAGATACGCAGTATTTT. Protein: CASSLASSGGDTDTQYF.

The CDR3 spells CASTTDRIYGYTF. The CDR3 nucleotides read TGTGCCAGCACCACAGACAGGATTTATGGCTACACCTTC. The chain uses TRBV12-3 or TRBV12-4 and TRBJ1-2; D is perhaps TRBD1 (6 bases). The CDR3 loop spans 13 amino acids. V lost 7 bases and J lost 5, with 14 bases in between.

This clonotype was recorded a few times. The CDR3 loop is CSARFLAGDNYNEQFF. The CDR3 bases are TGCAGTGCTAGATTCCTAGCGGGGGACAACTACAATGAGCAGTTCTTC. The chain links TRBV20-1 to TRBJ2-1; 10 positions agree with TRBD2. The germline V gene encodes CDR1 DFQATT and CDR2 SNEGSKA (reference sequence). The CDR3 sequence is 16 residues long. Unmatched junction bases numbered 7, after V lost 2 bases and J lost 3 bases.

This rearrangement joins TRBV4-2 to TRBJ1-4, with 7 bases aligning to TRBD1. Germline assignment: CDR1 LGHNA and CDR2 YNFKEQ. The CDR3 sequence is 22 residues long. J gave up 0 bases and V 0 bases, and 19 bases lay outside the gene matches. The CDR3 DNA is TGTGCCAGCAGCCAAGAGTTGGGACAGATATACTCCTTCGGTACAACTAATGAAAAACTGTTTTTT. Translating it yields CASSQELGQIYSFGTTNEKLFF.

This clonotype has more than one count but fewer than ten. The CDR3 region has the DNA TGTGCCAGCAGTCGACAGGGTTATGGCTACACCTTC. Residues: CASSRQGYGYTF. This sequence joins TRBV27 and TRBJ1-2, with 7 bases identical to TRBD1. This CDR3 has 12 amino acids. V lost 5 bases and J lost 5; bases outside the gene matches: 2. The germline gives CDR1 MNHEY, CDR2 SMNVEV (reference sequence).

The chain uses TRBV9 and TRBJ2-3, with 9 bases lining up with TRBD2. Unmatched junction bases numbered 10, after V lost 6 bases and J lost 5 bases. The CDR3 runs 15 residues. Germline CDR1 reads SGDLS; CDR2 reads YYNGEE. CDR3 in amino acids: CASNPSGGWGDTQYF. The CDR3 nucleotides are TGTGCCAGCAACCCGAGCGGGGGGTGGGGAGATACGCAGTATTTT. Full variable domain (missing parts from reference TRBV9 and TRBJ2-3): DSGVTQTPKHLITATGQRVTLRCSPRSGDLSVYWYQQSLDQGLQFLIQYYNGEERAKGNILERFSAQQFPDLHSELNLSSLELGDSALYFCASNPSGGWGDTQYFGPGTRLTVL.

In this sample, this clonotype turned up a few times. V and J are TRBV6-5 and TRBJ2-7, with D hard to call. The CDR3 runs to 13 residues. V was cut by 5 bases and J by 5 bases, with 13 bases left in between. Germline V gene sequence: CDR1 MNHEY, CDR2 SVGAGI. The CDR3 is CASSTAGRNEQYF. CDR3 DNA sequence: TGTGCCAGCAGTACCGCAGGAAGGAACGAGCAGTACTTC.

In this sample, this clonotype turned up a few times. Germline is not matched at one junction end, which may reflect a read error. This rearrangement joins TRBV7-7 to TRBJ2-1, with 9 bases identical to TRBD1. CDR1 is SSHAT and CDR2 is FNYEAQ in the germline V gene (reference sequence). The CDR3 totals 14 residues. CDR3 DNA sequence: TGTGCTAGCAGCTACCAACAGGGGGCAAATGAGCAGTTCTTC. This codes for CASSYQQGANEQFF.

The sample holds a few counts of this clonotype. J is TRBJ1-1 and V is TRBV9; D not certain. V was shortened by 4 bases and J by 6 bases, with 16 bases between the two germline ends. This CDR3 spans 14 amino acids. The germline gives CDR1 SGDLS, CDR2 YYNGEE. The CDR3 is CASSPHEGHPEAFF. The DNA of the CDR3 is TGTGCCAGCAGCCCTCACGAGGGCCACCCTGAAGCTTTCTTT.

This clonotype has only a few counts. The gene calls are TRBV2 and TRBJ1-1; D gene ambiguous. CDR3 length: 10 amino acids. CDR1 SNHLY and CDR2 FYNNEI come from the germline V gene. V was trimmed by 5 bases and J by 4 bases, leaving 2 bases between them. The DNA of the CDR3 is TGTGCCAGCAGTACCACTGAAGCTTTCTTT. Its translation is CASSTTEAFF.